The next 23 T cell receptor beta chains were all read from a single sample in a study of blood T cell repertoires in COVID-19. Here immunoSEQ multiplex PCR was the method, and the copy in TCRdb shows in-frame clones only, minus some. The data hold some 150,000 clones, with approximately 80% observed a single time. Input material: peripheral blood. Receptors originate from a woman of 80 years or more with acute or convalescent COVID-19.

The chain uses TRBV7-9 and TRBJ2-7; the match to TRBD1 covers 7 bases. The CDR3 spans 14 residues. Per the germline V gene, CDR1 is SEHNR and CDR2 is FQNEAQ (reference sequence). Germline trimming cut 4 bases from V and 6 bases from J; bases unmatched to any gene: 9. The CDR3 bases are TGTGCCAGCAGCTCGACAGGGTTTCGGGGCGAGCAGTACTTC. Its translation: CASSSTGFRGEQYF. The entire variable domain, with the rest obtained from reference TRBV7-9 and TRBJ2-7, is as follows: DTGVSQNPRHKITKRGQNVTFRCDPISEHNRLYWYRQTLGQGPEFLTYFQNEAQLEKSRLLSDRFSAERPKGSFSTLEIQRTEQGDSAMYLCASSSTGFRGEQYFGPGTRLTVT.

This chain connects TRBV12-3 or TRBV12-4 to TRBJ1-4, with 9 bases fitting TRBD1. V was clipped by 10 bases and J by 10 bases; unmatched bases: 10. The CDR3 extends over 13 amino acids. The CDR3 reads CANRDRATGKLFF. The CDR3, as DNA: TGTGCCAACCGGGACAGGGCGACTGGAAAACTGTTTTTT.

This clone was seen a handful of times. J is TRBJ1-2 and V is TRBV28; possible D gene TRBD1, 5 bases. Germline CDR1 reads MDHEN; CDR2 reads SYDVKM. The CDR3 totals 15 residues. V lost 5 bases to trimming and J lost 2 bases, with 15 bases between them. This chain's CDR3 is CASSTGGVFNYGYTF. CDR3 bases: TGTGCCAGCAGTACCGGGGGGGTTTTCAACTATGGCTACACCTTC.

V and J are TRBV9 and TRBJ1-6, with TRBD1 identical over 10 bases. This CDR3 has 16 residues. The V segment lost 3 bases and the J segment 6 bases; nucleotides outside the gene matches: 6. CDR1 and CDR2 from the germline V gene are SGDLS and YYNGEE. The CDR3 is CASSGRQGATNSPLHF. The CDR3 DNA is TGTGCCAGCAGCGGCCGACAGGGGGCGACTAATTCACCCCTCCACTTT. Using reference TRBV9 and TRBJ1-6 for the parts outside the CDR3, the full variable domain is DSGVTQTPKHLITATGQRVTLRCSPRSGDLSVYWYQQSLDQGLQFLIQYYNGEERAKGNILERFSAQQFPDLHSELNLSSLELGDSALYFCASSGRQGATNSPLHFGNGTRLTVT.

The chain recombines TRBV5-1 with TRBJ2-7; a weak D match, TRBD2 (6 bases). CDR1 is SGHRS and CDR2 is YFSETQ in the germline V gene. The CDR3 contains 14 residues. Trimming took 0 bases from V and 6 from J, leaving 13 bases between them. The CDR3 spells CASSLERLAVEQYF. CDR3 in DNA: TGCGCCAGCAGCTTGGAAAGGTTAGCGGTCGAGCAGTACTTC. The whole variable domain, remainder taken from reference TRBV5-1 and TRBJ2-7, is KAGVTQTPRYLIKTRGQQVTLSCSPISGHRSVSWYQQTPGQGLQFLFEYFSETQRNKGNFPGRFSGRQFSNSRSEMNVSTLELGDSALYLCASSLERLAVEQYFGPGTRLTVT.

The V gene is TRBV19, the J gene TRBJ1-4, with 10 bases lining up with TRBD1. The V gene end was trimmed by 6 bases and the J gene end by 6 bases; junction bases not matched to a gene: 4. The germline CDR1 and CDR2 sequences are LNHDA and SQIVND (reference sequence). The CDR3 covers 14 residues. This CDR3 reads CASSVGTGDEKLFF. The CDR3 DNA sequence: TGTGCCAGTAGCGTAGGGACAGGGGATGAAAAACTGTTTTTT. Combining the CDR3 with reference TRBV19 and TRBJ1-4 gives the whole variable domain DGGITQSPKYLFRKEGQNVTLSCEQNLNHDAMYWYRQDPGQGLRLIYYSQIVNDFQKGDIAEGYSVSREKKESFPLTVTSAQKNPTAFYLCASSVGTGDEKLFFGSGTQLSVL.

This clone has more than one count but fewer than ten. Other DNA sequences in this sample translate to the same CDR3. This chain joins TRBV28 and TRBJ1-4, with D possibly matching TRBD1 (6 bases). Looked up from germline, CDR1 is MDHEN and CDR2 is SYDVKM. This CDR3 comprises 14 residues. V lost 3 bases and J lost 8, with 13 bases in between. In nucleotides, the CDR3 is TGTGCCAGCAGTTTCGGGGGGGCGCGGGAAAAACTGTTTTTT. It encodes CASSFGGAREKLFF.

V gene TRBV5-1 combines with J gene TRBJ1-4; D remains unclear. The CDR3 covers 13 residues. With 5 bases removed from V and 3 bases from J, the gap between germline ends came to 8 bases. CDR1 and CDR2 from the germline V gene are SGHRS and YFSETQ. This CDR3 is CASRYSPNEKLFF. The DNA of the CDR3 is TGCGCCAGCAGATACAGCCCTAATGAAAAACTGTTTTTT.

This clone has just a few counts. The chain carries TRBV2 and TRBJ2-7; tentative D call: TRBD1 (5 bases). V was trimmed by 2 bases and J by 2 bases, leaving 10 bases between them. The CDR3 is 14 residues long. Germline V CDR1 and CDR2: SNHLY, FYNNEI. The CDR3 loop reads CASSEYQGTYEQYF. The DNA of the CDR3 is TGTGCCAGCAGTGAATATCAGGGAACCTACGAGCAGTACTTC.

The chain joins TRBV28 to TRBJ2-7; no reliable D call. V lost 2 bases to trimming and J lost 7 bases, with 12 bases between them. The CDR3 extends over 13 amino acids. Germline CDR1 is MDHEN and CDR2 is SYDVKM. CDR3 in DNA: TGTGCCAGCAGTTTAGTGGATCCGAGGGAGCAGTACTTC. The encoded protein is CASSLVDPREQYF. Variable domain in full (rest from reference TRBV28 and TRBJ2-7): DVKVTQSSRYLVKRTGEKVFLECVQDMDHENMFWYRQDPGLGLRLIYFSYDVKMKEKGDIPEGYSVSREKKERFSLILESASTNQTSMYLCASSLVDPREQYFGPGTRLTVT.

The rearrangement uses TRBV24-1 and TRBJ2-3, with 12 bases identical to TRBD2. V shed 3 bases, J shed 4 bases, and the junction held 7 bases outside the gene matches. Germline V gene lookup returns CDR1 KGHDR and CDR2 SFDVKD. This CDR3 comprises 17 residues. The CDR3 DNA reads TGTGCCACCAGTGATAGCACGACTAGCGGGAGCGCAGATACGCAGTATTTT. Translation gives CATSDSTTSGSADTQYF.

The rearrangement joins TRBV30 to TRBJ1-4, with D possibly matching TRBD1 (6 bases). CDR1 is GTSNPN and CDR2 is SVGIG in the germline V gene (reference sequence). The CDR3 is 16 residues long. Trimming took 1 base from V and 4 from J, leaving 16 bases between them. For the CDR3, the DNA is TGTGCCTGGAGTGACTCCCACAGGGCACTTAATGAAAAACTGTTTTTT. Its translation: CAWSDSHRALNEKLFF.

This clone was detected a few times. This chain connects TRBV11-2 to TRBJ2-3; the match to TRBD1 covers 9 bases. Germline-derived CDR1 and CDR2 are SGHAT and FQNNGV. Trimming removed 5 bases from V and 3 bases from J; junction bases left unmatched: 0. This CDR3 contains 13 residues. The CDR3 DNA reads as TGTGCCAGCAGCGGACAGGGGACAGATACGCAGTATTTT. It is translated as CASSGQGTDTQYF.

The J gene is TRBJ1-1, the V gene TRBV5-1, with D perhaps matching TRBD1 (6 bases). This CDR3 spans 14 amino acids. Germline CDR1 is SGHRS and CDR2 is YFSETQ. V was clipped by 3 bases and J by 2 bases, with 11 bases between them. The CDR3 loop is CASSSTGFNTEAFF. CDR3 bases: TGCGCCAGCAGCTCGACAGGATTCAACACTGAAGCTTTCTTT. The full variable domain, its missing parts supplied by reference TRBV5-1 and TRBJ1-1, is KAGVTQTPRYLIKTRGQQVTLSCSPISGHRSVSWYQQTPGQGLQFLFEYFSETQRNKGNFPGRFSGRQFSNSRSEMNVSTLELGDSALYLCASSSTGFNTEAFFGQGTRLTVV.

The chain couples TRBV6-5 to TRBJ1-2, with D maybe TRBD1 (6 bases). Trimming took 2 bases from V and 0 from J, leaving 10 bases between them. Germline CDR1 and CDR2: MNHEY and SVGAGI. CDR3 length: 15 residues. The CDR3 nucleotides read TGTGCCAGCAGTTACACAGGGCCAACTAACTATGGCTACACCTTC. Protein product: CASSYTGPTNYGYTF.

The rearrangement joins TRBV4-1 to TRBJ2-1, with 8 positions matching TRBD2. This CDR3 comprises 14 residues. V shed 2 bases, J shed 8 bases, and the junction held 5 bases outside the gene matches. CDR1 is MGHRA and CDR2 is YSYEKL in the germline V gene. In nucleotides, the CDR3 is TGCGCCAGCAGCCAACGCGGGGGGCCCGATGAGCAGTTCTTC. Translated, it gives CASSQRGGPDEQFF.

The chain couples TRBV5-6 to TRBJ1-3, with D hard to call. Deletions cut 3 bases from V and 2 bases from J, with 9 bases between. This CDR3 is 14 amino acids long. Germline lookup yields CDR1 SGHDT and CDR2 YYEEEE. The DNA of the CDR3 is TGTGCCAGCAGCTCCGCAGGAACTGGAAACACCATATATTTT. Translating it yields CASSSAGTGNTIYF.

The J gene is TRBJ2-5, the V gene TRBV5-4; 8 positions match TRBD2. Germline CDR1 reads SGHNT; CDR2 reads YYREEE (reference sequence). J lost 1 base, V lost 2 bases, and 1 base had no gene match. CDR3 length: 14 amino acids. The CDR3: CASSLAGAQETQYF. The CDR3 DNA sequence: TGTGCCAGCAGCTTAGCGGGAGCCCAAGAGACCCAGTACTTC.

This chain joins TRBV6-5 and TRBJ2-7; maybe TRBD2 (6 bases). The length of the CDR3 is 13 residues. CDR1 and CDR2 from the germline V gene are MNHEY and SVGAGI. V lost 4 bases to trimming and J lost 5 bases, with 12 bases between them. This chain's CDR3 is CASSSWRGHEQYF. The DNA of the CDR3 is TGTGCCAGCAGTTCCTGGAGGGGCCACGAGCAGTACTTC.

V gene TRBV12-3 or TRBV12-4 combines with J gene TRBJ1-1, with D uncertain. V was trimmed by 4 bases and J by 5 bases, leaving 11 bases between them. The CDR3 contains 13 residues. CDR3 sequence: CASSSGLGTEAFF. In DNA, the CDR3 is TGTGCCAGCAGTTCGGGGTTGGGGACTGAAGCTTTCTTT.

The sample holds a few counts of this clone. CDR3 residues: CASRNTGGGEKLFF. Written as DNA, the CDR3 is TGTGCCAGCAGGAACACAGGGGGGGGTGAAAAACTGTTTTTT. This chain joins TRBV6-5 and TRBJ1-4, with TRBD1 matching 8 bases. The CDR3 is 14 amino acids. V trimming: 6 bases; J trimming: 7 bases; junction bases outside the gene matches: 7. Germline CDR1 and CDR2: MNHEY and SVGAGI.

The chain links TRBV2 to TRBJ1-6, with D hard to call. This CDR3 has 17 residues. Germline values: CDR1 SNHLY, CDR2 FYNNEI. The germline V and J ends were trimmed by 8 bases and 0 bases, with 17 bases remaining between them. CDR3 residues: CASRRRLESSYNSPLHF. The CDR3 DNA reads TGTGCCAGCCGCCGCAGGTTGGAAAGCTCCTATAATTCACCCCTCCACTTT.

This rearrangement joins TRBV29-1 to TRBJ2-7, with TRBD1 identical over 9 bases. Unmatched junction bases numbered 9, after V lost 1 base and J lost 5 bases. CDR3 length: 15 residues. Germline values: CDR1 SQVTM, CDR2 ANQGSEA. In nucleotides, the CDR3 is TGCAGCGTTGAAGGGTACAGGGGGCTACAACACGAGCAGTACTTC. As protein: CSVEGYRGLQHEQYF.